This paragraph reports one T cell receptor (beta chain). The target antigen is unknown. CDR3 size: 13 residues. Germline-derived CDR1 and CDR2 are SEHNR and FQNEAQ (reference sequence). The sample belongs to a study of T cells expressing NK-cell markers. Regarding the study as a whole: Among CD8+ T cells from five or six donors, dominant NKG2C+ clonotypes accounted for about 1.0-7.5%. These clonotypes also led the CD3+CD56-NKG2C+ fraction in a handful of donors.

A 5'RACE template switching approach incorporating UMIs was used to make TCR beta cDNA. TCRdb reprocessed the 5' RACE reads and stores each CDR3 protein as one record, lacking DNA. The sample data list some 150,000 distinct CDR3 sequences. This receptor was obtained from a woman aged 45-65 years in good health. This chain links TRBV7-9 with TRBJ2-5. Material: blood T cells: a sorted CD56 or NKG2C T cell subset, CD4+ or CD8+ T cells, or bulk PBMC T cells (not recorded which). CDR3 protein: CASSPSVEETQYF.